These 19 T cell receptor beta chains were all obtained from the same sample, sequenced in a study of blood T cells in healthy people across ages. The second PCR ran 7 to 11 cycles with a sample-barcoded 5' primer and J-beta primers. TCRdb re-called the 5' RACE reads with MiXCR, one entry per CDR3 protein. The sample holds fewer than 1.5 million distinct CDR3 sequences; roughly 40% are singletons and the top ten take roughly 7.9%. The sample taken for sequencing was blood. These receptor sequences come from a woman between 18 and 30 years old in good health.

This clonotype has more than one count but fewer than ten. This chain links TRBV28 with TRBJ2-7; TRBD1 might be the D (5 bases). The length of the CDR3 is 13 residues. Germline V gene data show CDR1 as MDHEN and CDR2 as SYDVKM. The germline V and J ends were trimmed by 2 bases and 3 bases, with 8 bases remaining between them. CDR3 protein: CASSLDSRYEQYF. The CDR3 DNA reads as TGTGCCAGCAGTTTAGACAGCCGCTACGAGCAGTACTTC.

This chain links TRBV28 with TRBJ2-5; D unresolved. V lost 3 bases and J lost 2, with 16 bases in between. This CDR3 comprises 16 residues. Germline V gives CDR1 MDHEN, CDR2 SYDVKM. The CDR3 nucleotides read TGTGCCAGCAGTTTTCCCCGGGTCTTACTTCAAGAGACCCAGTACTTC. Its protein product is CASSFPRVLLQETQYF.

This clonotype was counted a few times. The V call is TRBV6-1, the J call TRBJ2-1; the D is unclear. The CDR3 length is 13 residues. The germline gives CDR1 MNHNS, CDR2 SASEGT. The V end was cut by 1 base, the J end by 4 bases, with 5 bases between. CDR3 loop: CASSEVDYNEQFF. In DNA, the CDR3 is TGTGCCAGCAGTGAAGTGGATTACAATGAGCAGTTCTTC.

The genes are TRBV28 and TRBJ1-2; D remains unclear. V lost 6 bases and J 0 bases, leaving 11 bases between the germline ends. The CDR3 has 14 amino acids. Per germline, CDR1 MDHEN and CDR2 SYDVKM. CDR3 protein: CASSVGPTNYGYTF. CDR3 in DNA: TGTGCCAGCAGCGTAGGACCTACTAACTATGGCTACACCTTC.

The chain joins TRBV20-1 to TRBJ1-5; the D gene is possibly TRBD1 (6 bases). The V gene's germline CDR1 is DFQATT and CDR2 SNEGSKA (reference sequence). Trimming took off 6 bases at V and 0 bases at J, with 15 bases between the two ends. This CDR3 contains 15 residues. CDR3 loop: CSAIRQGLSNQPQHF. CDR3 coding DNA: TGCAGTGCAATACGGCAGGGGCTTAGCAATCAGCCCCAGCATTTT.

The J gene is TRBJ2-5, the V gene TRBV10-3, with a weak D call TRBD2 (6 bases). Germline V gene sequence: CDR1 ENHRY, CDR2 SYGVKD. V was shortened by 5 bases and J by 5 bases, with 15 bases between the two germline ends. This CDR3 spans 14 amino acids. The CDR3 region is CAISNLAAGETQYF. The CDR3 DNA sequence: TGTGCCATCAGTAATTTAGCGGCTGGGGAGACCCAGTACTTC.

The chain has TRBV6-6 and TRBJ2-2; D gene uncertain. CDR1 is MNHNY, CDR2 SVGAGI, per germline (reference sequence). The CDR3 covers 13 residues. The ends were cut back, 0 bases at V and 8 bases at J, with 7 bases in the middle. The CDR3 protein is CASSYSAGGELFF. The CDR3 coding sequence is TGTGCCAGCAGTTACTCCGCTGGGGGGGAGCTGTTTTTT.

Concerning this clonotype itself: Sequence at one end of the junction differs from germline and may be a read error. This sequence joins TRBV12-3 or TRBV12-4 and TRBJ2-3, with 7 bases lining up with TRBD1. The CDR3 covers 13 residues. The CDR3 spells CASSSHGTDAQYF. The DNA for the CDR3 is TGTGCCAGCAGTTCCCATGGGACAGATGCGCAGTATTTT.

The V gene is TRBV5-1, the J gene TRBJ2-2; a possible D gene is TRBD2 (5 bases). Trimming took 2 bases from V and 3 from J, leaving 8 bases between them. The length of the CDR3 is 14 residues. CDR1 is SGHRS, CDR2 YFSETQ, per germline. CDR3 amino acids: CASSLGADTGELFF. CDR3 DNA: TGCGCCAGCAGCTTAGGAGCGGACACCGGGGAGCTGTTTTTT.

V and J are TRBV12-5 and TRBJ2-7; D is undetermined. Germline V lookup: CDR1 LGHNT, CDR2 FRNRAP. The V end lost 3 bases, the J end lost 5 bases, and 14 bases lay between the germline ends. The CDR3 consists of 14 residues. CDR3: CASGLISPGHEQYF. The CDR3 coding sequence is TGTGCTAGTGGTTTAATCTCCCCCGGCCACGAGCAGTACTTC.

The table lists this clonotype with a few counts. The J gene is TRBJ2-7, the V gene TRBV20-1; a weak D match, TRBD2 (5 bases). V shed 5 bases and J shed 6 bases, with 14 bases lying between them. This CDR3 has 12 residues. Per the germline V gene, CDR1 is DFQATT and CDR2 is SNEGSKA (reference sequence). The DNA of the CDR3 is TGCAGTGCTTCGACACCAGAGGGCGAGCAGTACTTC. Translating it yields CSASTPEGEQYF.

This clonotype appeared a few times. The gene calls are TRBV12-3 or TRBV12-4 and TRBJ2-6; D gene uncertain. V was cut by 1 base and J by 2 bases, with 6 bases left in between. The CDR3 loop spans 15 amino acids. Here the CDR3 reads CASSLVGTGANVLTF. In DNA form, the CDR3 reads TGTGCCAGCAGTTTAGTGGGGACTGGGGCCAACGTCCTGACTTTC.

The chain recombines TRBV13 with TRBJ2-5; 7 nucleotides match TRBD1. Losses at the gene ends were 5 bases for V and 4 bases for J; bases not matched to a gene: 10. Per germline, CDR1 PRHDT and CDR2 FYEKMQ (reference sequence). There are 15 residues in the CDR3. CDR3: CASSGSQGYGETQYF. Written as DNA, the CDR3 is TGTGCCAGCAGCGGGTCACAGGGGTACGGAGAGACCCAGTACTTC.

This sequence joins TRBV7-4 and TRBJ1-5; 9 nucleotides match TRBD1. The CDR3 runs to 17 residues. V lost 5 bases and J lost 0; bases outside the gene matches: 8. The V gene's germline CDR1 is SGHVT and CDR2 SQSDAQ. Here the CDR3 reads CASSRDRDHYSNQPQHF. CDR3 nucleotide sequence: TGTGCCAGCAGCCGGGACAGGGACCATTATAGCAATCAGCCCCAGCATTTT. The whole variable domain, remainder taken from reference TRBV7-4 and TRBJ1-5, is GAGVSQSPRYKVAKRGRDVALRCDSISGHVTLYWYRQTLGQGSEVLTYSQSDAQRDKSGRPSGRFSAERPERSVSTLKIQRTEQGDSAVYLCASSRDRDHYSNQPQHFGDGTRLSIL.

The chain employs TRBV6-1 and TRBJ1-2; D unresolved. Germline V CDR1 and CDR2: MNHNS, SASEGT. The V end lost 3 bases, the J end lost 2 bases, and 7 bases lay between the germline ends. The CDR3 runs 13 residues. DNA for the CDR3: TGTGCCAGCAGTGATGTCTGGAACTATGGCTACACCTTC. Translated: CASSDVWNYGYTF.

This clonotype was recorded a few times. The DNA for the CDR3 is TGCGCCAGCAGCTTGGAGGGACAAGCTACTGAAGCTTTCTTT. Its protein is CASSLEGQATEAFF. The chain joins TRBV5-1 to TRBJ1-1; tentative D call: TRBD1 (6 bases). The germline gives CDR1 SGHRS, CDR2 YFSETQ. CDR3 length: 14 amino acids. V dropped 0 bases and J dropped 5 bases, with 11 bases sitting between them. Full variable domain (rest looked up from reference TRBV5-1 and TRBJ1-1): KAGVTQTPRYLIKTRGQQVTLSCSPISGHRSVSWYQQTPGQGLQFLFEYFSETQRNKGNFPGRFSGRQFSNSRSEMNVSTLELGDSALYLCASSLEGQATEAFFGQGTRLTVV.

This sequence joins TRBV5-1 and TRBJ2-5; the D gene is possibly TRBD1 (6 bases). The CDR3 runs 13 residues. The V end lost 4 bases, the J end lost 3 bases, and 10 bases lay between the germline ends. Germline V gene data show CDR1 as SGHRS and CDR2 as YFSETQ. The CDR3 protein is CASSDGQKETQYF. The DNA for the CDR3 is TGCGCCAGCAGCGACGGACAGAAAGAGACCCAGTACTTC.

V and J are TRBV5-1 and TRBJ1-4, with 8 bases identical to TRBD1. The CDR3 has 15 residues. J gave up 3 bases and V 3 bases, and 4 bases lay outside the gene matches. Germline-derived CDR1 and CDR2 are SGHRS and YFSETQ. CDR3 residues: CASSSQGVANEKLFF. The CDR3 coding sequence is TGCGCCAGCAGCTCACAGGGGGTAGCTAATGAAAAACTGTTTTTT.

The chain couples TRBV3-1 to TRBJ2-4; D gene uncertain. The end of the DNA fits TRBJ2-7 better, so the J call may be wrong. CDR3 length: 14 residues. CDR1 and CDR2 from the germline V gene are LGHDT and YNNKEL (reference sequence). CDR3 sequence reads: CASSQPPGHYEQYF. DNA for the CDR3: TGTGCCAGCAGCCAGCCCCCCGGTCACTACGAGCAGTACTTC.